Listed here are 18 T cell receptor beta chains from one sample, sequenced in a study of CD8+CD57+ T cells in acquired aplastic anemia. TCR beta VDJ and CDR3 were profiled, and genomic DNA was the template. TCRdb passed the reads through MiXCR, listing each CDR3 protein once. The sample has around 120,000 distinct CDR3 sequences, about 43% seen once; the top ten hold about 2.7%. The sequenced patients had an expansion of CD8+CD57+ cells seen by flow cytometry. The sample taken for sequencing was sorted CD4+, CD8+, or CD8+CD57+ T cells (not recorded which) from PBMCs. These receptors came from a human donor with aplastic anemia.

CDR3 sequence: CASSIEDNTEAFF. The CDR3 DNA is TGTGCCAGTAGTATCGAGGATAACACTGAAGCTTTCTTT. The J gene is TRBJ1-1, the V gene TRBV19; D uncertain. The CDR3 loop spans 13 amino acids. Between the trimmed V and J ends, which lost 3 bases and 2 bases, there was a span of 7 bases. In germline, CDR1 is LNHDA, CDR2 SQIVND (reference sequence). The complete variable domain, with remaining parts taken from reference TRBV19 and TRBJ1-1, reads DGGITQSPKYLFRKEGQNVTLSCEQNLNHDAMYWYRQDPGQGLRLIYYSQIVNDFQKGDIAEGYSVSREKKESFPLTVTSAQKNPTAFYLCASSIEDNTEAFFGQGTRLTVV.

This clonotype was picked up many times. This chain connects TRBV27 to TRBJ2-7; no clear D. The CDR3 spans 14 residues. The germline V gene encodes CDR1 MNHEY and CDR2 SMNVEV (reference sequence). Deletions cut 3 bases from V and 1 base from J, with 10 bases between. The CDR3, as DNA: TGTGCCAGCAGTTTCGGACCGCATTCCTACGAGCAGTACGTC. Translation gives CASSFGPHSYEQYV.

The gene calls are TRBV25-1 and TRBJ1-2; D gene unclear. Germline V gives CDR1 MGHDK, CDR2 SYGVNS. The CDR3 length is 14 residues. Trimming pared 6 bases from V and 4 bases from J, leaving 15 bases between. CDR3 residues: CASSQMEGRYGYTF. The CDR3 bases are TGTGCCAGCAGCCAAATGGAAGGGCGCTATGGCTACACCTTC.

The chain couples TRBV19 to TRBJ1-5; weak D call: TRBD1 (5 bases). The CDR3 is 15 amino acids. Germline CDR1 and CDR2: LNHDA and SQIVND (reference sequence). The CDR3 sequence is CARGRGALGNQPQHF. Written as DNA, the CDR3 is TGTGCTAGAGGTCGCGGGGCCTTGGGCAATCAGCCCCAGCATTTT.

In this sample, this clonotype turned up a few times. V is TRBV30 and J is TRBJ1-1; tentatively, D is TRBD1 (6 bases). The CDR3 has 11 amino acids. Trimming took 3 bases from V and 8 from J, leaving 10 bases between them. CDR1 and CDR2 (germline): GTSNPN, SVGIG (reference sequence). The CDR3 is CAWREDSEAFF. The CDR3 DNA reads as TGTGCCTGGAGAGAGGACAGCGAAGCTTTCTTT.

In this sample, this clonotype turned up a few times. The CDR3 nucleotides read TGTGCCAGCAGCCATACAGGGGGGGGTCAGCCCCAGCATTTT. This encodes CASSHTGGGQPQHF. V gene TRBV3-1 combines with J gene TRBJ1-5; 8 bases match TRBD1. The CDR3 sequence is 14 residues long. V trimming: 3 bases; J trimming: 6 bases; junction bases outside the gene matches: 4. Germline assignment: CDR1 LGHDT and CDR2 YNNKEL (reference sequence).

The chain employs TRBV20-1 and TRBJ2-5, with 7 bases lining up with TRBD1. With 3 bases clipped from V and 5 bases from J, the junction kept 9 bases outside the gene matches. Germline V gives CDR1 DFQATT, CDR2 SNEGSKA (reference sequence). This CDR3 comprises 14 residues. CDR3 sequence reads: CSASGTEVVETQYF. CDR3 nucleotide sequence: TGCAGTGCTAGTGGGACAGAGGTTGTGGAGACCCAGTACTTC.

The chain uses TRBV27 and TRBJ2-1; D not resolved. Germline values: CDR1 MNHEY, CDR2 SMNVEV (reference sequence). This CDR3 region has 16 residues. Trimming removed 2 bases at V and 0 bases at J, with 11 bases between. CDR3 protein: CASSLRSGVSYNEQFF. The CDR3 DNA follows: TGTGCCAGCAGTTTACGTAGTGGGGTCTCCTACAATGAGCAGTTCTTC.

The table lists this clonotype with a few counts. The chain is built from TRBV12-3 or TRBV12-4 and TRBJ1-4; D might be TRBD1 (5 bases). This CDR3 has 18 amino acids. V lost 7 bases and J lost 8, with 29 bases in between. CDR3 sequence reads: CASTTTRGRGRVGEKLFF. The CDR3 DNA sequence: TGTGCCAGCACCACGACCCGGGGCCGGGGGAGGGTTGGCGAAAAACTGTTTTTT.

About this clonotype: This may be a read error: a much more frequent sequence differs by one nucleotide. The chain joins TRBV28 to TRBJ2-7; tentative D call: TRBD1 (6 bases). CDR3 size: 14 residues. Germline V gives CDR1 MDHEN, CDR2 SYDVKM. V was trimmed by 7 bases and J by 5 bases, leaving 18 bases between them. In nucleotides, the CDR3 is TGTGCCAGCAACTACGAACAGGGACGGAACGAGCAGTACTTC. Amino acid sequence: CASNYEQGRNEQYF.

This clonotype was observed at least ten times. V and J are TRBV14 and TRBJ2-3; the match to TRBD2 covers 7 bases. V dropped 0 bases and J dropped 1; count of bases not matched to a gene: 4. This CDR3 has 16 residues. Germline V lookup: CDR1 SGHDN, CDR2 FVKESK. In DNA form, the CDR3 reads TGTGCCAGCAGCCAAGAGCGGCTAGCGGGCACAGATACGCAGTATTTT. Amino acids: CASSQERLAGTDTQYF.

This chain links TRBV29-1 with TRBJ1-6; no clear D. V was trimmed by 4 bases and J by 5 bases, leaving 3 bases between them. The CDR3 loop spans 11 amino acids. CDR1 and CDR2 (germline): SQVTM, ANQGSEA. CDR3 bases: TGCAGCGTTGGCGATAATTCACCCCTCCACTTT. Its protein product is CSVGDNSPLHF. Looking up the rest from reference TRBV29-1 and TRBJ1-6 gives the full variable domain: SAVISQKPSRDICQRGTSLTIQCQVDSQVTMMFWYRQQPGQSLTLIATANQGSEATYESGFVIDKFPISRPNLTFSTLTVSNMSPEDSSIYLCSVGDNSPLHFGNGTRLTVT.

This clonotype came up many times. The rearrangement uses TRBV20-1 and TRBJ1-6; TRBD1 agrees at 8 bases. This CDR3 spans 14 amino acids. V lost 6 bases, J lost 4 bases, and 5 bases stayed unmatched. The germline CDR1 and CDR2 sequences are DFQATT and SNEGSKA (reference sequence). CDR3 coding DNA: TGCAGTGCCACAGGACAGGGTTATAATTCACCCCTCCACTTT. This codes for CSATGQGYNSPLHF.

This clonotype was detected ten times or more. This chain links TRBV19 with TRBJ1-2; D might be TRBD1 (6 bases). V lost 5 bases to trimming and J lost 4 bases, with 14 bases between them. The CDR3 is made up of 14 amino acids. Germline assignment: CDR1 LNHDA and CDR2 SQIVND (reference sequence). CDR3 loop: CASSYRALSYGYTF. The CDR3 nucleotides read TGTGCCAGTAGTTACAGGGCTCTAAGCTATGGCTACACCTTC.

This clonotype has ten or more counts. V is TRBV4-1 and J is TRBJ2-1; perhaps D is TRBD1 or TRBD2 (5 bases each). Germline V gene lookup returns CDR1 MGHRA and CDR2 YSYEKL. This CDR3 has 17 residues. Trimming took off 3 bases at V and 0 bases at J, with 15 bases between the two ends. The CDR3, as DNA: TGCGCCAGCAGCCAGGAACCGGGGCTCAGCTCCTACAATGAGCAGTTCTTC. It is translated as CASSQEPGLSSYNEQFF.

This clonotype was picked up many times. The rearrangement joins TRBV19 to TRBJ1-4; D is unclear. Trimming pared 8 bases from V and 7 bases from J, leaving 14 bases between. Germline assignment: CDR1 LNHDA and CDR2 SQIVND (reference sequence). The CDR3 is made up of 13 amino acids. In DNA form, the CDR3 reads TGTGCCAGTGGGCAGGAGAGGCGTGAAAAACTGTTTTTT. This codes for CASGQERREKLFF.

The chain links TRBV7-3 to TRBJ1-1; no reliable D call. The CDR3 has 13 amino acids. The V gene lost 4 bases and the J gene lost 2 bases, with 8 bases spanning the gap. CDR1 and CDR2 from the germline V gene are SGHTA and FQGTGA. The CDR3 loop is CASSSLGNTEAFF. The DNA for the CDR3 is TGTGCCAGCAGCTCTCTTGGTAACACTGAAGCTTTCTTT.

This clonotype appeared many times. The chain couples TRBV24-1 to TRBJ2-1, with D tentatively TRBD1 or TRBD2 (6 bases each). Germline V gene lookup returns CDR1 KGHDR and CDR2 SFDVKD. This CDR3 region has 15 residues. V lost 7 bases, J lost 1 base, and 13 bases lay in between. CDR3 protein: CATSPGGLSYNEQFF. CDR3 coding DNA: TGTGCCACCAGCCCCGGGGGCCTATCCTACAATGAGCAGTTCTTC.